This is a list of T cell receptor beta chains from one sample in a study of vaccination and CD4 T cells after COVID-19. In TCRdb, the PCR reads were re-called with MiXCR into one record per CDR3 protein. This table holds thousands of distinct CDR3 sequences, under 35% found once. The antigens for these receptors are not known. The sequenced sample consisted of CD4+ T cells from blood, cultured in vitro. The receptors here all came from a human donor in good health. Each CDR3 is given with its conserved first and last residue. The order of the fields is J gene, V gene, CDR3 protein.

>TRBJ2-7|TRBV18
CASSPDLYEQYF
>TRBJ1-3|TRBV19
CASSMGFRDTIYF
>TRBJ2-7|TRBV30
CAWTSGGYEQYF
>TRBJ1-1|TRBV27
CASRRQGVAEAFF
>TRBJ1-5|TRBV5-1
CASSPGYNQPQHF
>TRBJ1-5|TRBV7-8
CASSPALSQPQHF
>TRBJ1-5|TRBV7-2
CASSLDGGRHQPQHF
>TRBJ1-5|TRBV2
CASSGPLGFRSNQPQHF
>TRBJ1-6|TRBV27
CASSSPGQNSPLHF
>TRBJ1-2|TRBV20-1
CSARGTGGSDGYTF
>TRBJ1-1|TRBV5-1
CASSLDRTTEAFF
>TRBJ2-7|TRBV6-5
CASSYSFISPVYEQYF
>TRBJ1-1|TRBV12-3/TRBV12-4
CASTDWGGSEAFF
>TRBJ1-2|TRBV15
CATVDSAGYTF
>TRBJ2-7|TRBV27
CASSLSRWAGPYEQYF
>TRBJ1-2|TRBV11-3
CASSVGQGDYGYTF
>TRBJ1-6|TRBV6-1
CASRERGYSPLHF
>TRBJ2-2|TRBV20-1
CSARLPSGGNTGELFF
>TRBJ2-2|TRBV5-1
CASSSESLTGELFF
>TRBJ2-7|TRBV7-8
CASSLAKGPSYEQYF
>TRBJ1-2|TRBV20-1
CSANRDRALGYGYTF
>TRBJ1-1|TRBV4-2
CASSQVGQGSHPEAFF
>TRBJ2-7|TRBV27
CASRPGQFYEQYF
>TRBJ1-4|TRBV7-9
CASSFNQGEKLFF
>TRBJ1-5|TRBV25-1
CASEGGNQLQHF
>TRBJ1-2|TRBV7-6
CASSNGQGFRGYTF
>TRBJ1-2|TRBV2
CASSTDRDLGGYTF
>TRBJ1-1|TRBV20-1
CSAREGHRLNTEAFF
>TRBJ2-4|TRBV29-1
CSTQSGAKNIQYF
>TRBJ1-1|TRBV10-3
CAISGLDINTEAFF
>TRBJ1-5|TRBV19
CASTTVQNQPQHF
>TRBJ2-4|TRBV20-1
CSATGTDQRIQYF
>TRBJ1-2|TRBV4-1
CASSPTGQDYGYTF
>TRBJ1-1|TRBV12-3/TRBV12-4
CASSFPENTEAFF
>TRBJ2-3|TRBV24-1
CATSDLTGTQYF
>TRBJ1-5|TRBV15
CATSHVNQPQHF
>TRBJ1-2|TRBV7-2
CASSPTGGRLSGIGYTF
>TRBJ1-1|TRBV5-1
CASKWAREEGVFTEAFF
>TRBJ1-1|TRBV29-1
CSVGLNTEAFF
>TRBJ1-2|TRBV5-1
CASSLEPLGSGYGYTF
>TRBJ1-5|TRBV4-2
CASSRTGGAGQPQHF
>TRBJ2-3|TRBV2
CASSDGRASTDTQYF
>TRBJ2-5|TRBV11-1
CASSSRVQVRETQYF
>TRBJ2-5|TRBV5-5
CASSLLAAETQYF